Here is one T cell receptor (beta chain) with its context. The record originates from a study of T cell changes during pregnancy in multiple sclerosis. Germline V gene lookup returns CDR1 MNHNY and CDR2 SVGAGI (reference sequence). The trim removed 7 bases at V and 4 bases at J, leaving 11 bases unmatched. There are 16 residues in the CDR3. The method was immunoSEQ multiplex PCR; TCRdb's version includes in-frame clones alone and lacks a portion of them. The profile shows some 60,000 clones, roughly 90% of them singletons. The TCR comes from a female donor in good health, enrolled as a control in a pregnancy study. The rearrangement joins TRBV6-6 to TRBJ1-2; 11 bases are shared with TRBD1. The source was peripheral blood, collected in the first trimester of pregnancy. CDR3 region: CASTQPGQGVGYGYTF. CDR3 nucleotides: TGTGCCAGCACCCAACCGGGACAGGGGGTGGGCTATGGCTACACCTTC.